Below are 25 T cell receptor beta chains sequenced from a single sample in a study of T cell repertoires in cytomegalovirus infection. TCRdb re-derived calls from the reads in MiXCR, one entry per CDR3 protein. This sample has around 530,000 distinct CDR3 sequences; 16% occur once, and the top ten carry 20% to 30%. Material for sequencing was CD8+ T cells from PBMCs. The receptors derive from a human donor in good health (CMV status not recorded). Some clones in this sample may be carry-over from other donors' samples.

This clonotype was detected many times. The chain has TRBV7-9 and TRBJ2-2; D gene unclear. Germline CDR1 and CDR2: SEHNR and FQNEAQ (reference sequence). The CDR3 loop spans 14 amino acids. Trimming cost V 3 bases and J 3 bases, with 8 bases left between them. CDR3 sequence: CASSLSGDTGELFF. In DNA, the CDR3 is TGTGCCAGCAGCTTGTCAGGCGACACCGGGGAGCTGTTTTTT.

V gene TRBV11-2 combines with J gene TRBJ2-1; D is perhaps TRBD2 (5 bases). Between the trimmed V and J ends, which lost 3 bases and 8 bases, there was a span of 23 bases. Germline V gene sequence: CDR1 SGHAT, CDR2 FQNNGV. There are 17 residues in the CDR3. The CDR3 here is CASSFSTDDYVRDEQFF. As DNA, the CDR3 is TGTGCCAGCAGCTTCTCTACAGATGACTACGTGAGAGATGAGCAGTTCTTC.

This clonotype was seen more than once but under ten times. The V call is TRBV29-1, the J call TRBJ1-2; a weak D match, TRBD1 (6 bases). There are 13 residues in the CDR3. Trimming cost V 5 bases and J 5 bases, with 15 bases left between them. The germline gives CDR1 SQVTM, CDR2 ANQGSEA. This CDR3 reads CSVPEDSLYGYTF. The CDR3 nucleotides are TGCAGCGTTCCCGAGGACAGCTTATATGGCTACACCTTC.

This clonotype has only a few counts. The chain links TRBV12-3 or TRBV12-4 to TRBJ2-3; 11 bases line up with TRBD1. There are 18 residues in the CDR3. V shed 5 bases, J shed 2 bases, and the junction held 12 bases outside the gene matches. CDR3 sequence reads: CASSPARGTGGATDTQYF. The CDR3 DNA follows: TGTGCCAGCAGTCCTGCGCGAGGGACAGGGGGAGCCACAGATACGCAGTATTTT.

This clonotype has a count of ten or more. The chain uses TRBV5-6 and TRBJ1-1; D unresolved. This CDR3 has 16 residues. Germline V CDR1 and CDR2: SGHDT, YYEEEE. Trimming left V 4 bases short and J 2 bases short, with 18 bases between. CDR3 DNA sequence: TGTGCCAGCAGCCCTGGTCGGGGAGACCCTAACACTGAAGCTTTCTTT. Translated, it gives CASSPGRGDPNTEAFF. Filled out from reference TRBV5-6 and TRBJ1-1, the complete variable domain reads DAGVTQSPTHLIKTRGQQVTLRCSPKSGHDTVSWYQQALGQGPQFIFQYYEEEERQRGNFPDRFSGHQFPNYSSELNVNALLLGDSALYLCASSPGRGDPNTEAFFGQGTRLTVV.

At least ten counts were recorded for this clonotype. V gene TRBV5-6 combines with J gene TRBJ1-1; D ambiguous. Per the germline V gene, CDR1 is SGHDT and CDR2 is YYEEEE. Trimming cost V 5 bases and J 4 bases, with 12 bases left between them. CDR3 size: 13 residues. CDR3 DNA: TGTGCCAGCAGTGTCAGGCGGAGCACTGAAGCTTTCTTT. Translating it yields CASSVRRSTEAFF.

As regards this clonotype: This may arise from a read error, as a much more abundant clone is one base away. This rearrangement joins TRBV10-2 to TRBJ1-2, with 7 bases fitting TRBD1. Germline CDR1 WSHSY, CDR2 SAAADI. The CDR3 consists of 14 residues. The CDR3 region has the DNA TGCGCCAGCAGTGGCTCACAGGGGTACTATGGCTACATCTTC. This codes for CASSGSQGYYGYIF.

This clonotype was seen many times. At one of its ends the junction is not consistent with the germline gene, which may arise from a read error. The chain is built from TRBV7-9 and TRBJ2-5; D perhaps matches TRBD2 (7 bases). The germline CDR1 and CDR2 sequences are SEHNR and FQNEAQ (reference sequence). This CDR3 region has 13 residues. The CDR3 protein is CASPAWGGRRWDF. Written as DNA, the CDR3 is TGTGCCAGCCCCGCGTGGGGGGGCCGACGCTGGGACTTC.

This clonotype counts as medium-sized (0.01 to 0.1%). The chain has TRBV12-3 or TRBV12-4 and TRBJ2-1; TRBD1 might be the D (6 bases). The CDR3 is 14 amino acids. The ends were cut back, 1 base at V and 7 bases at J, with 11 bases in the middle. The CDR3 DNA reads as TGTGCCAGCAGTTTAGAACAGGGTGGGAATGAGCAGTTCTTC. This codes for CASSLEQGGNEQFF.

This clonotype was counted only a few times. The genes are TRBV15 and TRBJ2-7; tentatively, D is TRBD2 (6 bases). The CDR3 consists of 13 residues. Trimming stripped 0 bases from V and 6 bases from J, with 9 bases between. Germline CDR1 reads LNHNV; CDR2 reads YYDKDF (reference sequence). CDR3 region: CATSRDRGGEQYF. CDR3 in DNA: TGTGCCACCAGCAGAGATCGGGGAGGCGAGCAGTACTTC.

This clonotype appeared many times. The V call is TRBV24-1, the J call TRBJ2-1; 14 bases match TRBD2. V trimming: 2 bases; J trimming: 7 bases; junction bases outside the gene matches: 6. The CDR3 loop spans 17 amino acids. CDR1 KGHDR and CDR2 SFDVKD come from the germline V gene. The CDR3 sequence: CATSDWQGLAGVNEQFF. For the CDR3, the DNA is TGTGCCACCAGTGATTGGCAGGGACTAGCGGGAGTAAATGAGCAGTTCTTC.

There are many counts of this clonotype. The chain is built from TRBV7-9 and TRBJ2-5, with D possibly TRBD2 on 6 matching bases. The germline V gene has CDR1 SEHNR and CDR2 FQNEAQ (reference sequence). V shed 6 bases and J shed 3 bases, with 14 bases lying between them. CDR3 length: 14 residues. The CDR3 region has the DNA TGTGCCAGCAGGACCGGGGGTCCCAAAGAGACCCAGTACTTC. As protein: CASRTGGPKETQYF.

This clonotype has only a few counts. The rearrangement uses TRBV11-1 and TRBJ1-1; no firm D call. Trimming left V 6 bases short and J 4 bases short, with 12 bases between. The CDR3 extends over 13 amino acids. Germline-derived CDR1 and CDR2 are SGHAT and FQDESV (reference sequence). Here the CDR3 DNA reads TGTGCCAGCAGAACGGAGGGCTTCACTGAAGCTTTCTTT. Translated, it gives CASRTEGFTEAFF.

This clonotype was picked up many times. The DNA of the CDR3 is TGTGCCAGCAGTAGTCTCCGGACCGGGGGGACAGATACGCAGTATTTT. It is translated as CASSSLRTGGTDTQYF. The chain carries TRBV12-3 or TRBV12-4 and TRBJ2-3; 7 bases agree with TRBD2. The CDR3 consists of 16 residues. V dropped 5 bases and J dropped 3; count of bases not matched to a gene: 11.

This clonotype was detected ten times or more. The V gene is TRBV7-3, the J gene TRBJ2-7, with D possibly being TRBD1 (6 bases). CDR1 and CDR2 from the germline V gene are SGHTA and FQGTGA. The CDR3 sequence is 15 residues long. V gave up 5 bases and J gave up 0 bases, with 14 bases separating them. The CDR3 loop reads CASSRGGGRSYEQYF. In DNA, the CDR3 is TGTGCCAGCAGCCGCGGTGGGGGCCGCTCCTACGAGCAGTACTTC.

As to this clonotype: Being one base from a much bigger clone, this may be a read error. In this CDR3 the conserved last residue, phenylalanine or tryptophan, is missing, so a read error is likely. This chain uses TRBV11-2 with TRBJ2-7; TRBD1 might be the D (5 bases). V was pared by 4 bases and J by 5 bases, with 9 bases between. CDR1 and CDR2 from the germline V gene are SGHAT and FQNNGV. The CDR3 loop spans 12 amino acids. DNA of the CDR3: TGTGCCAGCAGCTGGGGCGAGAACGAGCAGTACATC. This encodes CASSWGENEQYI.

This clonotype was detected only a few times. The chain uses TRBV4-1 and TRBJ2-5; D is perhaps TRBD1 (6 bases). V lost 5 bases, J lost 4 bases, and 20 bases lay in between. This CDR3 is 16 amino acids long. Germline V gene lookup returns CDR1 MGHRA and CDR2 YSYEKL. CDR3 sequence: CASSEKGDHPGETQYF. CDR3 nucleotides: TGCGCCAGCAGCGAAAAGGGGGACCACCCTGGAGAGACCCAGTACTTC.

This clonotype has only a few counts. This chain links TRBV20-1 with TRBJ2-3; D gene ambiguous. CDR1 and CDR2 (germline): DFQATT, SNEGSKA (reference sequence). With 0 bases removed from V and 0 bases from J, the gap between germline ends came to 7 bases. This CDR3 is 14 amino acids long. The CDR3 protein is CSARDRGSTDTQYF. The CDR3 bases are TGCAGTGCTAGAGATCGTGGAAGCACAGATACGCAGTATTTT.

This clonotype came up a few times. This chain uses TRBV12-3 or TRBV12-4 with TRBJ2-1, with 12 bases fitting TRBD2. The CDR3 totals 14 residues. V shed 6 bases and J 8 bases; nucleotides not matched to a gene: 5. The CDR3 spells CASSPSGGAHEQFF. The CDR3 nucleotides are TGTGCCAGCAGCCCTAGCGGGGGGGCTCATGAGCAGTTCTTC.

This clonotype has a count of ten or more. The V call is TRBV7-3, the J call TRBJ1-2, with D perhaps matching TRBD1 (5 bases). This CDR3 region has 15 residues. Germline CDR1 is SGHTA and CDR2 is FQGTGA. Trimming cost V 5 bases and J 4 bases, with 17 bases left between them. CDR3: CASSPRVDSSYGYTF. The CDR3 DNA follows: TGTGCCAGCAGCCCCCGTGTAGACAGCTCCTATGGCTACACCTTC.

Worth noting for this clonotype: A much larger clonotype is one base distant, so this may be a read error. This rearrangement joins TRBV19 to TRBJ1-2; D is ambiguous. In germline, CDR1 is LNHDA, CDR2 SQIVND (reference sequence). This CDR3 is built from 13 residues. V was trimmed by 5 bases and J by 10 bases, leaving 17 bases between them. The CDR3 DNA sequence: TGTGCCAGTAGTGCTGAGGATAGGAGGGACTACACCTTC. Translating gives CASSAEDRRDYTF.

A few counts support this clonotype. This chain uses TRBV27 with TRBJ2-7, with D possibly matching TRBD1 (7 bases). The CDR3 length is 12 residues. V lost 7 bases, J lost 7 bases, and 14 bases lay in between. CDR1 is MNHEY, CDR2 SMNVEV, per germline (reference sequence). The CDR3 nucleotides are TGTGCCAGCACGGGCAGGGGGAGGGAGCAGTACTTC. The encoded protein is CASTGRGREQYF.

This clonotype has ten or more counts. The chain recombines TRBV20-1 with TRBJ2-4; a weak D match, TRBD2 (6 bases). The CDR3 consists of 15 residues. V dropped 6 bases and J dropped 0 bases, with 15 bases sitting between them. The germline V gene encodes CDR1 DFQATT and CDR2 SNEGSKA (reference sequence). CDR3 sequence (DNA): TGCAGTGCCTCATTAGCGGAGCTAGCCAAAAACATTCAGTACTTC. It translates to CSASLAELAKNIQYF.

The chain uses TRBV20-1 and TRBJ2-2; possible D gene TRBD2, 6 bases. Trimming removed 0 bases from V and 4 bases from J, with 18 bases in between. Germline-derived CDR1 and CDR2 are DFQATT and SNEGSKA (reference sequence). This CDR3 is built from 17 residues. CDR3 nucleotide sequence: TGCAGTGCTAGAGATACGGGGGTGCTAGAAGGCACCGGGGAGCTGTTTTTT. Protein: CSARDTGVLEGTGELFF.

The chain carries TRBV20-1 and TRBJ2-1; tentatively, D is TRBD1 or TRBD2 (5 bases each). The CDR3 runs to 12 residues. Per germline, CDR1 DFQATT and CDR2 SNEGSKA (reference sequence). The V gene lost 6 bases and the J gene lost 3 bases, with 9 bases spanning the gap. CDR3 amino acids: CSARDGYNEQFF. In nucleotides, the CDR3 is TGCAGTGCCCGGGACGGCTACAATGAGCAGTTCTTC.